This T cell receptor (beta chain) was recovered during a study of Graves' ophthalmopathy and Graves' hyperthyroidism (dated by TCRdb to the late 2010s). Study-wide context: Hyperthyroidism was considered stable if no progression to ophthalmopathy occurred within 18 months of follow-up. The study used TCR beta repertoire signatures to distinguish Graves' ophthalmopathy from Graves' hyperthyroidism and to predict progression to ophthalmopathy. In total, 120 to 150 blood samples were TCR-sequenced: 40 to 45 ophthalmopathy, roughly 80 hyperthyroidism and some 17 hyperthyroidism-to-ophthalmopathy patients. To explore V-J signatures distinguishing ophthalmopathy from hyperthyroidism, a discovery set of about a hundred patients (fewer than 45 ophthalmopathy, 57 stable hyperthyroidism) was enrolled. An independent validation cohort was composed of some 18 hyperthyroidism patients and approximately 15 patients who later progressed from hyperthyroidism to ophthalmopathy. In over five hyperthyroidism patients, the T-cell repertoires found in thyroid tissue were compared with those found in blood. Once sampling was done, hyperthyroidism patients were given methimazole at a starting dose of 30 mg daily, while ophthalmopathy patients were given high-dose intravenous methylprednisolone. Points the paper makes about the study in general: Ophthalmopathy was separated from stable hyperthyroidism by the 13-signature model with more than 85% sensitivity and 81% to 84% specificity in cross-validation and with 80%/75% in the test set. In validation, the model predicted ophthalmopathy progression with nearly 71% sensitivity and 72% to 80% specificity; 12 predicted patients were CT-confirmed with GO in a median of about 6.1 months. Most expanded thyroid clonotypes with a frequency above 0.001 also appeared in blood, which suggests that blood repertoires may reflect the immune response in the thyroid. No statistical method was used to set the sample size in advance, and the investigators knew which group each participant was assigned to.

Clipping removes 3 bases from V and 1 base from J, with 5 as the unmatched junction base count. CDR1 SGHVS and CDR2 FQNEAQ are derived from the germline V gene. The CDR3 starts with the cysteine, ends with the phenylalanine, and has 15 residues. Only the CDR3 DNA is retained, 45 bases long and in frame from the first base. Patients with hyperthyroidism were aged 18 to 65 years, had been newly diagnosed, and had a disease duration of less than 2 months. Patients with other autoimmune diseases, uncontrolled infections, pregnancy or lactation were excluded. Diagnosis relied on clinical symptoms, serum thyroxine, TRAb, thyroid ultrasound and orbital computed tomography. Total RNA was extracted with Trizol reagent and quality-checked on an Agilent 2100 Bioanalyzer. For repertoire sequencing, TCR beta CDR3 regions were amplified from RNA transcripts. A first-round RT-PCR used HTBI primers with the Qiagen OneStep RT-PCR kit, followed by a second-round multiplex PCR, size selection and purification. Libraries were sequenced paired-end with 100 bp reads on an Illumina HiSeq2000. As for the authors' bioinformatics: SOAPnuke was used to process the reads, throwing out any read that had adapters, had uncalled bases, had a mean Phred below 15, or lacked an exact constant-primer or identifier match. COPE v1.2.5 was used to merge high-quality paired reads. Clonotypes were defined as unique nucleotide sequences and were aligned to IMGT TRB V, D and J references using MiTCR v1.1. Analysis was restricted to V-J combinations with a frequency above 0.0001, which covered 99.2% of repertoires. For each V-J combination, a TCR clonal expansion and chaos score was defined as F50 clonal expansion divided by the chaos observed in the TCRdist matrix. Features were reduced by Welch's t-statistics and random forest to approximately 13 V-J combinations, which fed a naive Bayes classifier. The similarity between thyroid and blood repertoires was quantified using the Morisita-Horn index. Starting from the raw public reads, TCRdb applied fastp trimming at Q25, assembled clones with MiXCR and retained in-frame beta chains. Each record represents a unique CDR3 protein, reported with the most common genes and DNA among its rows. TCRdb's processing, not the study's, gives the V and J calls here. This sample lists 580,000 or so distinct CDR3 sequences; less than 45% were detected once. The ten largest clones add up to around 4.6% of the sample.

With respect to this clonotype: Its antigen has not been determined. Base qualities are not provided; no much larger clone lies one nucleotide away.

Sequencing input: peripheral blood or thyroid tissue (not recorded which). The receptor was derived from an adult man with Graves' hyperthyroidism. The V and J segments used are TRBV7-8 and TRBJ1-2; the junction holds 7 bases that match TRBD1. The CDR3 here reads CASSLGQQINYGYTF. In nucleotide form, the sequence is TGTGCCAGCAGCTTGGGACAGCAGATTAACTATGGCTACACCTTC.